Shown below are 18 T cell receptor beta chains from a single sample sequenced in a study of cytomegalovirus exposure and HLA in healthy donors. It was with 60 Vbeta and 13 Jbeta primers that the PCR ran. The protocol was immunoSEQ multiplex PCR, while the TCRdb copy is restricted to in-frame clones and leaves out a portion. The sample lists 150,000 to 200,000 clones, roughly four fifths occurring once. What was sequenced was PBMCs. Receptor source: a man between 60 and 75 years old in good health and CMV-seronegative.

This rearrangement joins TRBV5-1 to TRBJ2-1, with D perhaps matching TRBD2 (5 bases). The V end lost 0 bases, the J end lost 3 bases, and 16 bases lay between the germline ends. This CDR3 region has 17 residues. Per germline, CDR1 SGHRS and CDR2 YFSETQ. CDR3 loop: CASSLATMTNLYNEQFF. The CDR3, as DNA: TGCGCCAGCAGCTTGGCTACGATGACTAACCTCTACAATGAGCAGTTCTTC.

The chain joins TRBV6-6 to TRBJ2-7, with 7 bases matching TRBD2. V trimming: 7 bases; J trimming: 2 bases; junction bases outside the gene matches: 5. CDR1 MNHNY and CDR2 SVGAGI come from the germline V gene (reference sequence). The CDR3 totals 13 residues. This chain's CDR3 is CASNWGGAYEQYF. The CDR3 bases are TGTGCCAGCAATTGGGGGGGGGCCTACGAGCAGTACTTC.

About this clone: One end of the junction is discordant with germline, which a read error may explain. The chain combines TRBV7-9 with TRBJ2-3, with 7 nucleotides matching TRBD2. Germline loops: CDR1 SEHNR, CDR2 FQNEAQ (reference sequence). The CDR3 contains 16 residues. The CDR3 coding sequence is TGTTCCAGCAGCGCCTTAATAGCGGGCCACACAGATACGCAGTATTTT. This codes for CSSSALIAGHTDTQYF.

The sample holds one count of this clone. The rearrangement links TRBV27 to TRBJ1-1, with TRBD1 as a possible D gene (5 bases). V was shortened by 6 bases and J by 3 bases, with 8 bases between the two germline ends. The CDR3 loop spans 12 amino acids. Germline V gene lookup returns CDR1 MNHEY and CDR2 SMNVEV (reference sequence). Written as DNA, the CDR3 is TGTGCCAGCAGCGACAGTTACACTGAAGCTTTCTTT. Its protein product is CASSDSYTEAFF.

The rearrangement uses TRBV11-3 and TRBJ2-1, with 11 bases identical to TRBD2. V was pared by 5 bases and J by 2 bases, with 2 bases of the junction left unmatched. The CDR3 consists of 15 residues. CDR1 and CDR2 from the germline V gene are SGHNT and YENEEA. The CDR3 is CASSPTSGTYNEQFF. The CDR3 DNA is TGTGCCAGCAGCCCGACTAGCGGGACCTACAATGAGCAGTTCTTC.

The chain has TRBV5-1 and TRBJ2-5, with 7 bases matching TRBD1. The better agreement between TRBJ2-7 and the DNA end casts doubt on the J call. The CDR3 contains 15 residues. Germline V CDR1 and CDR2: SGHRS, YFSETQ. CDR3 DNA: TGCGCCAGCAGCTTTTTGCCAGGGGGAGACTACGAGCAGTACTTC. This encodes CASSFLPGGDYEQYF.

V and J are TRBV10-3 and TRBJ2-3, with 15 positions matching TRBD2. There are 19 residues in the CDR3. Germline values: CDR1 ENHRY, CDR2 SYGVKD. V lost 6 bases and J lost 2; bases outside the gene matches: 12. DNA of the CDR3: TGTGCCATCAGGACGGGACTAGCGGGAGGCCGGGACACCACAGATACGCAGTATTTT. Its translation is CAIRTGLAGGRDTTDTQYF.

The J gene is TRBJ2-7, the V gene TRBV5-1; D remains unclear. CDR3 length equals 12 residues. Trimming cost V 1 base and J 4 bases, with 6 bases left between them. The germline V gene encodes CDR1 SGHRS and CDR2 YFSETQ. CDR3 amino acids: CASSLNNYEQYF. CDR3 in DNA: TGCGCCAGCAGCTTGAACAATTACGAGCAGTACTTC.

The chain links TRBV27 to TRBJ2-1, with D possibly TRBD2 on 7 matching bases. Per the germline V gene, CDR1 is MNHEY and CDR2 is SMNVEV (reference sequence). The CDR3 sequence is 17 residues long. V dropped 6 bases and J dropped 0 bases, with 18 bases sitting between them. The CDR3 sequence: CASSQWAGASSYNEQFF. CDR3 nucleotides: TGTGCCAGCAGCCAATGGGCGGGGGCGAGCTCCTACAATGAGCAGTTCTTC.

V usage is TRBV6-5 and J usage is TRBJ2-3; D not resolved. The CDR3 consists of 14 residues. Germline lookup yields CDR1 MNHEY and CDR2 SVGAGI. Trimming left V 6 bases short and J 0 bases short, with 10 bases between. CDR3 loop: CASSSDWSTDTQYF. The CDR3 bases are TGTGCCAGCAGCTCTGACTGGAGCACAGATACGCAGTATTTT.

The CDR3 spells CASSLATRGSRVMNTEAFF. CDR3 nucleotides: TGCGCCAGCAGCTTAGCCACGCGGGGAAGCCGAGTGATGAACACTGAAGCTTTCTTT. The V gene is TRBV5-1, the J gene TRBJ1-1, with D unclear. CDR3 length equals 19 residues. Germline V gene sequence: CDR1 SGHRS, CDR2 YFSETQ. The ends were cut back, 2 bases at V and 0 bases at J, with 23 bases in the middle.

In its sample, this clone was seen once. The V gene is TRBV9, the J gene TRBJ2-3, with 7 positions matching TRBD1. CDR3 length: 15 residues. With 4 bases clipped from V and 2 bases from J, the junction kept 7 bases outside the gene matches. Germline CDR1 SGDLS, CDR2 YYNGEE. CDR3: CASSLTGFPTDTQYF. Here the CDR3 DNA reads TGTGCCAGCAGCTTGACAGGGTTCCCCACAGATACGCAGTATTTT.

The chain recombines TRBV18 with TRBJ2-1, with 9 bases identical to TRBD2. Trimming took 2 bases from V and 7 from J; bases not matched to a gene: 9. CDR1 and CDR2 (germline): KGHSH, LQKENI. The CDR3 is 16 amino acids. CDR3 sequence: CASSPAVAGGQNEQFF. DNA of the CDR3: TGTGCCAGCTCACCAGCCGTCGCGGGGGGGCAAAATGAGCAGTTCTTC.

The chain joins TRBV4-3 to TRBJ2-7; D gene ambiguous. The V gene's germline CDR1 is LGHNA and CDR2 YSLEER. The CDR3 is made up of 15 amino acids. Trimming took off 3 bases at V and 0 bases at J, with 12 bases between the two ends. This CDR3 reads CASSHWAVSSYEQYF. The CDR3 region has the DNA TGCGCCAGCAGCCACTGGGCAGTCAGCTCCTACGAGCAGTACTTC.

The CDR3 DNA follows: TGCACCACCAAGGGACTGCTGAACACCGGGGAGCTGTTTTTT. Amino acids: CTTKGLLNTGELFF. The genes are TRBV1 and TRBJ2-2; no DNA check was done on the table's D call, TRBD2. TRBV1 is a pseudogene locus. There are 14 residues in the CDR3.

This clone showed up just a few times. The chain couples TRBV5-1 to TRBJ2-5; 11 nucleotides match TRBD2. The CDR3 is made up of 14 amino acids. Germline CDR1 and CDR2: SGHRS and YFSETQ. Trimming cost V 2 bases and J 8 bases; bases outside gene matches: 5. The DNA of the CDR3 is TGCGCCAGCAGCTTTTCGGGACTAGCGGTTACCCAGTACTTC. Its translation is CASSFSGLAVTQYF.

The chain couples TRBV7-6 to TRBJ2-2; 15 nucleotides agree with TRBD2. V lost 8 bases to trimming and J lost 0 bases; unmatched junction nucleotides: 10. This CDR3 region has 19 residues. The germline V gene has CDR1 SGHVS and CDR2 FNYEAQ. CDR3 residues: CASYPGGTSGGPNTGELFF. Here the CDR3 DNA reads TGTGCCAGCTACCCCGGAGGGACTAGCGGGGGGCCGAACACCGGGGAGCTGTTTTTT.

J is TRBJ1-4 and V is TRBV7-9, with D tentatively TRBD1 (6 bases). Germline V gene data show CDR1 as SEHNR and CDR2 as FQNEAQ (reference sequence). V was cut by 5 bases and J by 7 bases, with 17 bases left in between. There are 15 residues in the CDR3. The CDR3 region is CASSTDRGAAEKLFF. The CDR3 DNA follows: TGTGCCAGCAGCACAGATCGGGGGGCCGCTGAAAAACTGTTTTTT.